This record looks at one TCR beta chain sequence and its context. Its matching antigen is unknown. The table came from immunoSEQ multiplex PCR; TCRdb's copy has only in-frame clones and leaves some out. Of approximately 200,000 clones in the sample, approximately 94% were seen once. The data belong to a study of T cell responses to AZD1222 COVID-19 vaccine. The CDR3 loop spans 13 amino acids. The V end was cut by 10 bases, the J end by 0 bases, with 10 bases between. Germline V gene lookup returns CDR1 ENHRY and CDR2 SYGVKD. Study-wide findings and caveats: The sample set comprised mostly white British donors with more females, and clonal diversity was possibly underestimated. Only after the peak T cell response were repertoires sampled.

V is TRBV10-3 and J is TRBJ1-5; D is perhaps TRBD1 (5 bases). The TCR sequence derives from an adult in good health. The sequencing here drew on peripheral blood, taken on day 0 of AZD1222 vaccination. The DNA for the CDR3 is TGTGCCACCCGGGACGATAGCAATCAGCCCCAGCATTTT. Translated: CATRDDSNQPQHF.